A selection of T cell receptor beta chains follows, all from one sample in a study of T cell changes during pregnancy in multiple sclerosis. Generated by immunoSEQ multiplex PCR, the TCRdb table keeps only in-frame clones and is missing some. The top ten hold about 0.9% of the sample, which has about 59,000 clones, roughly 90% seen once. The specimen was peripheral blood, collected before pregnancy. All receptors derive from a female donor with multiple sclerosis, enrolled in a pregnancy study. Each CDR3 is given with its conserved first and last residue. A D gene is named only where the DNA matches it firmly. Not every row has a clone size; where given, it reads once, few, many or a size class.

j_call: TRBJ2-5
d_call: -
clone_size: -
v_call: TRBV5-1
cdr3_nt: TGCGCCAGCAGCTTGGTCCCCAGAGGCCAAGAGACCCAGTACTTC
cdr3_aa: CASSLVPRGQETQYF

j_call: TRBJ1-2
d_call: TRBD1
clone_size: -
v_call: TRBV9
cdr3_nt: TGTGCCAGCAGCGCGGGACAGGGAATTAACTATGGCTACACCTTC
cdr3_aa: CASSAGQGINYGYTF

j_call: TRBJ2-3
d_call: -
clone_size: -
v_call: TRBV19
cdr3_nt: TGTGCCAGTGGAATCGGGTCCACAGATACGCAGTATTTT
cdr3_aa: CASGIGSTDTQYF

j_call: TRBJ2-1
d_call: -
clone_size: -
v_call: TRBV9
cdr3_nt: TGTGCCAGCAGCGTTAGTGTGTATGAGCAGTTCTTC
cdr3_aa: CASSVSVYEQFF

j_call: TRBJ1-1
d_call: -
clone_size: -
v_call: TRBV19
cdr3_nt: TGTGCCAGTAGTATAAAGTCAGGGGCGGCTGAAGCTTTCTTT
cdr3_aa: CASSIKSGAAEAFF

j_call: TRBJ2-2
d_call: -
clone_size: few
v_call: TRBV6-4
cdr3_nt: TGTGCCAGCAGTGGCGGGGCGGACACCGGGGAGCTGTTTTTT
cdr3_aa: CASSGGADTGELFF

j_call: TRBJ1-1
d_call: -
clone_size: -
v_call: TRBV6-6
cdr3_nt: TGTGCCAGCAGTTACCAGCAAAACCCGGGGGGGGATGCTTTCTTT
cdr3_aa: CASSYQQNPGGDAFF

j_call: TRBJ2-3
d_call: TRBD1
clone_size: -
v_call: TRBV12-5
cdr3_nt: TGTGCTAGTGGAAGGGGGCTTAGCACAGATACGCAGTATTTT
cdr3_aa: CASGRGLSTDTQYF

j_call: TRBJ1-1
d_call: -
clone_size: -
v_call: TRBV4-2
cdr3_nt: TGTGCCAGCAGCCAAGATTCCAGGGGGAACACTGAAGCTTTCTTT
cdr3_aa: CASSQDSRGNTEAFF

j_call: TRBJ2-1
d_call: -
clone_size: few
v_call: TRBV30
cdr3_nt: TGTGCCTGGAGGATGAGGGACTCCCAGCGCTACAATGAGCAGTTCTTC
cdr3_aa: CAWRMRDSQRYNEQFF

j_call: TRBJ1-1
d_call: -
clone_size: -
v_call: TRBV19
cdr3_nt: TGTGCCAGTAGTATAGGGGAGAGTGAAGCTTTCTTT
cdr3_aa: CASSIGESEAFF

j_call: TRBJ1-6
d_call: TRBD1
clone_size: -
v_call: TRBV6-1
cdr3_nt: TGTGCCAGCAGCCTAACAGGGGACCGAAATTCACCCCTCCACTTT
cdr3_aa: CASSLTGDRNSPLHF

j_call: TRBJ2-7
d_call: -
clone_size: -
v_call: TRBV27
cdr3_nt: TGTGCCAGCAGTTTAAAGGTCGCAGGGGCTGGTGAGCAGTACTTC
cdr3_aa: CASSLKVAGAGEQYF

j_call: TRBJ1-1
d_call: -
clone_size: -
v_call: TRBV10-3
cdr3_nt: TGTGCCATCAGTGAGTCCGGGGGATGGTCGAACACTGAAGCTTTCTTT
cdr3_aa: CAISESGGWSNTEAFF

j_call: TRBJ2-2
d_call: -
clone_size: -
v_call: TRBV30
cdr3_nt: TGTGCCTGGAGTGGTGGGGCCACCGGGGAGCTGTTTTTT
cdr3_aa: CAWSGGATGELFF

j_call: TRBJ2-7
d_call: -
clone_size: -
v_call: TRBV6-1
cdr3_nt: TGTGCCAGCAGTGAAGCAGCGGCTGCTCGGCGGCTCGAGCAGTACTTC
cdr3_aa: CASSEAAAARRLEQYF

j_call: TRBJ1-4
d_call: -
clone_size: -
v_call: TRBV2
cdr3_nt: TGTGCCAGCAGTGCAAGGGGTAATGAAAAACTGTTTTTT
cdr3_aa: CASSARGNEKLFF

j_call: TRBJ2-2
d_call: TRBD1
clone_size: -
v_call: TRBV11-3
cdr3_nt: TGTGCCAGCAGCACCCCTTTAGAGGGGGCTAACACCGGGGAGCTGTTTTTT
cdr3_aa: CASSTPLEGANTGELFF

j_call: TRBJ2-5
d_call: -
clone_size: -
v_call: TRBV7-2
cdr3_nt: TGTGCCAGCAGCTTAGCGCGGAGCGGGGAGACCCAGTACTTC
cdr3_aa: CASSLARSGETQYF

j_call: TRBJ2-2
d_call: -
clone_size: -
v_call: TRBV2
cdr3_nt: TGTGCCAGCAGTTCTTCCCATACAGGGTTCGGGGAGCTGTTTTTT
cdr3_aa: CASSSSHTGFGELFF

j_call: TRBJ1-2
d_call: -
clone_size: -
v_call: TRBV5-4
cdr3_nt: TGTGCCAGCAGCTTGGGGGGCTCGTATAGAGGCTACACCTTC
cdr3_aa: CASSLGGSYRGYTF

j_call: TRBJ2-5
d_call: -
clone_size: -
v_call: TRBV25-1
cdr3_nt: TGTGCCAGCAGTGAAGGCGGGGGCAGGGCTCGGGAGACCCAGTACTTC
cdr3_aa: CASSEGGGRARETQYF

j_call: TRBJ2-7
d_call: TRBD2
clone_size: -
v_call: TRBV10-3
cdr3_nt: TGTGCCATCAGTTCCGGGACTAGTCGGGTTGAGCAGTACTTC
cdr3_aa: CAISSGTSRVEQYF

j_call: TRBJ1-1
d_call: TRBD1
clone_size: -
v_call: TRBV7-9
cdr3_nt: TGTGCCAGCAGCTTAGCGGGGACAGGGATTGAAGCTTTCTTT
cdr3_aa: CASSLAGTGIEAFF

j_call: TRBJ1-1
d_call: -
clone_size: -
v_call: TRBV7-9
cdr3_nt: TGTGCCAGCAGCCGCGCGGGTACCGAAGCTTTCTTT
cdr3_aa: CASSRAGTEAFF

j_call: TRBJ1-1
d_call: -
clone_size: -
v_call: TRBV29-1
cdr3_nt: TGCAGCGTTAGGGGTAGGGTTCATCTGGAAGCTTTCTTT
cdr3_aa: CSVRGRVHLEAFF

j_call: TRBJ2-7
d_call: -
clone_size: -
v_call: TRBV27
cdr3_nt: TGTGCCAGCAGTTTAATCAGGAGGGACGAGCAGTACTTC
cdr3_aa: CASSLIRRDEQYF

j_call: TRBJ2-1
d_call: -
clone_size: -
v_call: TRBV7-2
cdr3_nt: TGTGCCAGCAGCTTAGGCCGACAGGATAAAAAGTTCTTC
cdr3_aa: CASSLGRQDKKFF

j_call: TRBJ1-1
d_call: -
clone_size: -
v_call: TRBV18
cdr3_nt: TGTGCCAGCTCCCAGGTAGACAACGCTGAAGCTTTCTTT
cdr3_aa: CASSQVDNAEAFF

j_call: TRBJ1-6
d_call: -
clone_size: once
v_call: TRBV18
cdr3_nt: TGTGCCAGCTCGGCGGCGATACAGGGAACCGGTAATTCACCCCTCCACTTT
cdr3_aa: CASSAAIQGTGNSPLHF

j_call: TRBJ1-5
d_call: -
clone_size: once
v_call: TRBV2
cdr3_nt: TGTGCCAGCACCCGACAGGGCAATCAGCCCCAGCATTTT
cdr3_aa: CASTRQGNQPQHF

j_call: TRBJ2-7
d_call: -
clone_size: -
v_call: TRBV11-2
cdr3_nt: TGTGCCAGCAGCTTAGACGGGTTTGGGGAGCAGTACTTC
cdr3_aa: CASSLDGFGEQYF

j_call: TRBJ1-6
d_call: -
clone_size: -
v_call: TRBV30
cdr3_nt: TGTGCCTGGACTGTACGTGCAGGGGTACTGTCACCCCTCCACTTT
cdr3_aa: CAWTVRAGVLSPLHF

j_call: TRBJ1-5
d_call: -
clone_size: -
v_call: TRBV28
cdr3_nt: TGTGCCAGCAGTTTATCAGGGGAAGGGCAGCCCCAGCATTTT
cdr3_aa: CASSLSGEGQPQHF

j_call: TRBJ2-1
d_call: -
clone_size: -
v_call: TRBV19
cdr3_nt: TGTGCCAGTAGTATTCGGACAGAAGCCTACAATGAGCAGTTCTTC
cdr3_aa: CASSIRTEAYNEQFF

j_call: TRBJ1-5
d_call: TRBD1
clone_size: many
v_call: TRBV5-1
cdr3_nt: TGCGCCAGCAGCCCGGGACAGCTCAATCAGCCCCAGCATTTT
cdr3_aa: CASSPGQLNQPQHF